This TCR beta chain was sequenced in a study of blood T cell repertoires in COVID-19. The CDR3 totals 19 residues. The repertoire was sequenced with immunoSEQ multiplex PCR; TCRdb's copy has only in-frame clones and lacks some. Here the sample spans some 260,000 clones, approximately 88% being singletons. The V gene is TRBV1, the J gene TRBJ2-2; the tabulated D call, TRBD1, remains unverified against the DNA. TRBV1 represents a pseudogene. The clonotype originates from a woman aged 25 to 39 with COVID-19, enrolled during active disease. The sequenced sample was peripheral blood. CDR3 protein: CTSSHLRDSDARFNGELFF. The CDR3 DNA is TGCACCAGCAGCCATCTCCGGGACAGTGACGCCCGATTTAACGGGGAGCTGTTTTTT.